The 8 T cell receptor beta chains presented below share a single source sample, sequenced in a study of cytomegalovirus exposure and HLA in healthy donors. Primers: 60 Vbeta forward and 13 Jbeta reverse. Assay used: immunoSEQ multiplex PCR; TCRdb lists only in-frame clones, some missing. The repertoire consists of 100,000 or so clones, with approximately 69% occurring once and the leading ten covering roughly 3%. The sample comprised PBMCs. Receptors were obtained from a young man in good health and CMV-seronegative.

V is TRBV11-3 and J is TRBJ2-7; 8 positions agree with TRBD2. The CDR3 length is 12 residues. The V and J ends lost 5 bases and 4 bases, in that order; junction bases with no gene match: 1. From germline, CDR1 is SGHNT and CDR2 YENEEA. In nucleotides, the CDR3 is TGTGCCAGCAGCGCTAGCGGGTACGAGCAGTACTTC. Amino acids: CASSASGYEQYF.

V usage is TRBV5-1 and J usage is TRBJ1-1, with a weak D call TRBD1 (6 bases). Germline V gene data show CDR1 as SGHRS and CDR2 as YFSETQ. Trimming removed 3 bases from V and 6 bases from J, with 15 bases in between. The CDR3 has 14 residues. The CDR3 spells CASSSAQRQAEAFF. The CDR3 coding sequence is TGCGCCAGCAGCTCAGCCCAGAGACAGGCTGAAGCTTTCTTT.

The rearrangement links TRBV7-2 to TRBJ2-7; 9 nucleotides match TRBD2. Germline CDR1 and CDR2: SGHTA and FQGNSA. The ends lost 5 bases at V and 0 bases at J; junction bases unmatched: 8. CDR3 size: 16 residues. The CDR3 coding sequence is TGTGCCAGCAGCCGCGGGACTAGCCGAACCTCCTACGAGCAGTACTTC. Its protein is CASSRGTSRTSYEQYF.

V gene TRBV18 combines with J gene TRBJ2-3; perhaps TRBD1 as D (6 bases). CDR3 size: 15 residues. Germline V gene sequence: CDR1 KGHSH, CDR2 LQKENI. Trimming removed 6 bases at V and 2 bases at J, with 15 bases between. Here the CDR3 DNA reads TGTGCCAGCTCCGTGGACAGCCTTTACACAGATACGCAGTATTTT. Residues: CASSVDSLYTDTQYF.

This rearrangement joins TRBV4-3 to TRBJ2-5; 8 bases agree with TRBD1. Judging by the DNA end, TRBJ2-7 fits better; the J call may be wrong. Germline CDR1 reads LGHNA; CDR2 reads YSLEER. CDR3 length: 15 amino acids. The DNA for the CDR3 is TGCGCCAGCAGCCAAGGAGACAGGGGCGCCTACGAGCAGTACTTC. Protein: CASSQGDRGAYEQYF.

The chain joins TRBV30 to TRBJ2-7; TRBD2 matches at 8 bases. This CDR3 is built from 14 residues. The trim removed 2 bases at V and 2 bases at J, leaving 5 bases unmatched. The germline gives CDR1 GTSNPN, CDR2 SVGIG (reference sequence). CDR3 DNA sequence: TGTGCCTGGAGTAGGGGACTAGTAGCCTACGAGCAGTACTTC. The encoded protein is CAWSRGLVAYEQYF.

J is TRBJ2-4 and V is TRBV4-1; the D is unclear. The CDR3 is 15 residues long. Trimming took off 4 bases at V and 1 base at J, with 11 bases between the two ends. From germline, CDR1 is MGHRA and CDR2 YSYEKL. In DNA form, the CDR3 reads TGCGCCAGCAGCCCCCCGGGTTCGGCCAAAAACATTCAGTACTTC. Protein product: CASSPPGSAKNIQYF.

The sample holds a few counts of this clone. The CDR3 DNA reads as TGTGCCAGCAGCTTGCTGGGGGACAAGAAAGACAATGAGCAGTTCTTC. Translation: CASSLLGDKKDNEQFF. The rearrangement joins TRBV5-6 to TRBJ2-1, with a possible D match to TRBD1 (6 bases). The CDR3 is 16 amino acids. V lost 1 base and J lost 5, with 16 bases in between. CDR1 SGHDT and CDR2 YYEEEE come from the germline V gene. Variable domain in full (rest from reference TRBV5-6 and TRBJ2-1): DAGVTQSPTHLIKTRGQQVTLRCSPKSGHDTVSWYQQALGQGPQFIFQYYEEEERQRGNFPDRFSGHQFPNYSSELNVNALLLGDSALYLCASSLLGDKKDNEQFFGPGTRLTVL.